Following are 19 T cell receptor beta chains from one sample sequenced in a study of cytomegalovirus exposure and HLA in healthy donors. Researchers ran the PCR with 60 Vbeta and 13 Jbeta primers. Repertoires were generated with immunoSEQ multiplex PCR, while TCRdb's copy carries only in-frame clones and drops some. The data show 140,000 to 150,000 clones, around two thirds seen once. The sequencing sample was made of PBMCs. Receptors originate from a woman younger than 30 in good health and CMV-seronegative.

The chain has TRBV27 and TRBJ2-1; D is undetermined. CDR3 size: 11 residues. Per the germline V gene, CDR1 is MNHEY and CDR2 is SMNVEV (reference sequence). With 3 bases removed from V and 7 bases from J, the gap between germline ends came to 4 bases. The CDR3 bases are TGTGCCAGCAGTTTCAGTAATGAGCAGTTCTTC. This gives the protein CASSFSNEQFF.

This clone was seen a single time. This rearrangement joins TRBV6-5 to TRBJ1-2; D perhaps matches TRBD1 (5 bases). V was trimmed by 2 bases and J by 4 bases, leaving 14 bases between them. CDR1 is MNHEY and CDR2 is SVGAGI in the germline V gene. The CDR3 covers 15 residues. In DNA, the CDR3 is TGTGCCAGCAGTTACGAAAAGGGGAGGGTCTATGGCTACACCTTC. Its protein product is CASSYEKGRVYGYTF.

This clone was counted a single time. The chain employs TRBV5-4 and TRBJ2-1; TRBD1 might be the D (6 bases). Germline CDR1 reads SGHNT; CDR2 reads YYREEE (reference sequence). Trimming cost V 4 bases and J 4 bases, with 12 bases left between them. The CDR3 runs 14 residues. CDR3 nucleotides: TGTGCCAGCAGCACCCAGACAGGATACAATGAGCAGTTCTTC. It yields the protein CASSTQTGYNEQFF.

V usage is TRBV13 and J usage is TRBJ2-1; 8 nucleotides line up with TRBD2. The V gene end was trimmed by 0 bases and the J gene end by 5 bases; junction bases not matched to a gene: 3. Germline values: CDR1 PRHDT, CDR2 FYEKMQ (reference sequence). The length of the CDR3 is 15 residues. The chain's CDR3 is CASSLGGSGNNEQFF. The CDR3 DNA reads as TGTGCCAGCAGCTTAGGTGGTAGCGGGAACAATGAGCAGTTCTTC.

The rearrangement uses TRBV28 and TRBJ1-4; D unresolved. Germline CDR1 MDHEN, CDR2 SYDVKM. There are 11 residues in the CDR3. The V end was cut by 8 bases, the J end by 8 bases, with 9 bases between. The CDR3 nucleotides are TGTGCCAGCGTTGGAGGGGAAAAACTGTTTTTT. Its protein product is CASVGGEKLFF.

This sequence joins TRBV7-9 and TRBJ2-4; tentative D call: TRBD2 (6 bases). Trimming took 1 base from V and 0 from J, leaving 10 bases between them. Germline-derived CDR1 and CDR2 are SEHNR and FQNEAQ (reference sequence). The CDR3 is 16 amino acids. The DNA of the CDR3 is TGTGCCAGCAGCTTAGAGGGGACTTTAGCCAAAAACATTCAGTACTTC. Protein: CASSLEGTLAKNIQYF.

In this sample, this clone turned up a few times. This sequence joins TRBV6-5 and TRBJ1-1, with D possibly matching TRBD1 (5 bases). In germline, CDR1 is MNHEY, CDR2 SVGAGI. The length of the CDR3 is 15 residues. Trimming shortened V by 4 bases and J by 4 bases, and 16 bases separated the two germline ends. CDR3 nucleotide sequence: TGTGCCAGCAGTTTCCAAGCGGGGGGAGCCACTGAAGCTTTCTTT. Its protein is CASSFQAGGATEAFF.

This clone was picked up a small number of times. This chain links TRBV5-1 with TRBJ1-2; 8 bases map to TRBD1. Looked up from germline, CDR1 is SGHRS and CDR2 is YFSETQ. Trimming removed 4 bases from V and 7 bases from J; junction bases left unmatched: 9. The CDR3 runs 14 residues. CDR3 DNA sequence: TGCGCCAGCAGCGTACGGGACAGGCTAAGTGGCTACACCTTC. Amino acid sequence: CASSVRDRLSGYTF.

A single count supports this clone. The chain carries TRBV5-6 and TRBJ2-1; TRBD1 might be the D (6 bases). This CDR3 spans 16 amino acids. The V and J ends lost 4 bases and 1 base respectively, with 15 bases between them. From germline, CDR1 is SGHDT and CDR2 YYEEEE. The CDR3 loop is CASSRSPQGSYNEQFF. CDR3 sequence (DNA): TGTGCCAGCAGCCGCAGTCCACAGGGATCCTACAATGAGCAGTTCTTC.

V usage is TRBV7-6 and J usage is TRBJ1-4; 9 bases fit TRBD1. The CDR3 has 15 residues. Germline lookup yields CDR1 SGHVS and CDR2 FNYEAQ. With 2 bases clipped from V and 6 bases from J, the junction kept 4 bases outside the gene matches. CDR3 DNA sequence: TGTGCCAGCAGCTTATCCGGGACAGGGTATGAAAAACTGTTTTTT. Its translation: CASSLSGTGYEKLFF.

The CDR3 sequence is CASSLARDSPLHF. In DNA form, the CDR3 reads TGTGCCAGCAGCTTAGCGCGGGATTCACCCCTCCACTTT. The chain links TRBV7-2 to TRBJ1-6; D gene ambiguous. This CDR3 spans 13 amino acids. Trimming pared 0 bases from V and 8 bases from J, leaving 5 bases between. Germline values: CDR1 SGHTA, CDR2 FQGNSA.

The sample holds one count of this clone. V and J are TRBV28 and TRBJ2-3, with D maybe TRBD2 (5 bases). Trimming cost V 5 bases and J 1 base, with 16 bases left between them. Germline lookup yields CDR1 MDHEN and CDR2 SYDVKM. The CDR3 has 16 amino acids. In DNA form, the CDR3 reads TGTGCCAGCAGTCCCGAACTAGTGGGAGGCACAGATACGCAGTATTTT. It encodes CASSPELVGGTDTQYF. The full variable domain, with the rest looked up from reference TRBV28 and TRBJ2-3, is DVKVTQSSRYLVKRTGEKVFLECVQDMDHENMFWYRQDPGLGLRLIYFSYDVKMKEKGDIPEGYSVSREKKERFSLILESASTNQTSMYLCASSPELVGGTDTQYFGPGTRLTVL.

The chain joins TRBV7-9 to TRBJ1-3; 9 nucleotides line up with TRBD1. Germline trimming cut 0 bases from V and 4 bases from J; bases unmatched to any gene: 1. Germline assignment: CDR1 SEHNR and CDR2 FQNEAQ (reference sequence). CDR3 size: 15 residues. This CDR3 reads CASSLAGTGGNTIYF. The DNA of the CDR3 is TGTGCCAGCAGCTTAGCGGGGACAGGGGGAAACACCATATATTTT.

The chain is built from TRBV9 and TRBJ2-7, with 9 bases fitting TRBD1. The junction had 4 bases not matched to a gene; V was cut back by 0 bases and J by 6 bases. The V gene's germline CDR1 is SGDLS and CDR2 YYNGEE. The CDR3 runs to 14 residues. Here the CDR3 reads CASSVGGQGTEQYF. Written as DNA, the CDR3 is TGTGCCAGCAGCGTAGGAGGACAGGGGACCGAGCAGTACTTC.

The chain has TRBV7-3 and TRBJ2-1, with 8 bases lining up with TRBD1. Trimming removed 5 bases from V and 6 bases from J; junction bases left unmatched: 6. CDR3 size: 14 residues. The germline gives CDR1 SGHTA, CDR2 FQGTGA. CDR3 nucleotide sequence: TGTGCCAGCAGCAGCCGGGACAGGCCCAATGAGCAGTTCTTC. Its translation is CASSSRDRPNEQFF.

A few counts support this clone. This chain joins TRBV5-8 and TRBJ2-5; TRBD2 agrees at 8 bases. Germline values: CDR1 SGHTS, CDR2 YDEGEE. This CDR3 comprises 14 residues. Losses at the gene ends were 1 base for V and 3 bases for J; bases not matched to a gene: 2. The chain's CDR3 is CASSLSGREETQYF. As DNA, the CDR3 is TGTGCCAGCAGCTTGTCCGGGAGGGAAGAGACCCAGTACTTC.

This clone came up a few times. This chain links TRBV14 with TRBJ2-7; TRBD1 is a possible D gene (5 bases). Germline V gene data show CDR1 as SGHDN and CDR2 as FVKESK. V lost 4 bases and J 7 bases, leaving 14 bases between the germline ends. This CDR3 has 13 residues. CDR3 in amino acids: CASSLSPRVEQYV. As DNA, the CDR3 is TGTGCCAGCAGCCTGAGTCCCAGGGTTGAGCAGTACGTC.

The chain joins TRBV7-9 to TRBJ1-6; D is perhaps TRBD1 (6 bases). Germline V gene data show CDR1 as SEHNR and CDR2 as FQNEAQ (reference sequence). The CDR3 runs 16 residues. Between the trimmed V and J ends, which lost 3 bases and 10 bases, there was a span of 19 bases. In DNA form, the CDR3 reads TGTGCCAGCAGCTTTCGTGGGACACCCGGCGGCTCACCCCTCCACTTT. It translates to CASSFRGTPGGSPLHF.

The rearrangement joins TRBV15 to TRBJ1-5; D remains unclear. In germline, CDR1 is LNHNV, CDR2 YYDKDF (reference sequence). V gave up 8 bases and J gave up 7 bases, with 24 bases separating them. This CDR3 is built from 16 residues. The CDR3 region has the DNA TGTGCCACCCGCGAGGGTTCTGTAGGGTTTTCCCAGCCCCAGCATTTT. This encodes CATREGSVGFSQPQHF.